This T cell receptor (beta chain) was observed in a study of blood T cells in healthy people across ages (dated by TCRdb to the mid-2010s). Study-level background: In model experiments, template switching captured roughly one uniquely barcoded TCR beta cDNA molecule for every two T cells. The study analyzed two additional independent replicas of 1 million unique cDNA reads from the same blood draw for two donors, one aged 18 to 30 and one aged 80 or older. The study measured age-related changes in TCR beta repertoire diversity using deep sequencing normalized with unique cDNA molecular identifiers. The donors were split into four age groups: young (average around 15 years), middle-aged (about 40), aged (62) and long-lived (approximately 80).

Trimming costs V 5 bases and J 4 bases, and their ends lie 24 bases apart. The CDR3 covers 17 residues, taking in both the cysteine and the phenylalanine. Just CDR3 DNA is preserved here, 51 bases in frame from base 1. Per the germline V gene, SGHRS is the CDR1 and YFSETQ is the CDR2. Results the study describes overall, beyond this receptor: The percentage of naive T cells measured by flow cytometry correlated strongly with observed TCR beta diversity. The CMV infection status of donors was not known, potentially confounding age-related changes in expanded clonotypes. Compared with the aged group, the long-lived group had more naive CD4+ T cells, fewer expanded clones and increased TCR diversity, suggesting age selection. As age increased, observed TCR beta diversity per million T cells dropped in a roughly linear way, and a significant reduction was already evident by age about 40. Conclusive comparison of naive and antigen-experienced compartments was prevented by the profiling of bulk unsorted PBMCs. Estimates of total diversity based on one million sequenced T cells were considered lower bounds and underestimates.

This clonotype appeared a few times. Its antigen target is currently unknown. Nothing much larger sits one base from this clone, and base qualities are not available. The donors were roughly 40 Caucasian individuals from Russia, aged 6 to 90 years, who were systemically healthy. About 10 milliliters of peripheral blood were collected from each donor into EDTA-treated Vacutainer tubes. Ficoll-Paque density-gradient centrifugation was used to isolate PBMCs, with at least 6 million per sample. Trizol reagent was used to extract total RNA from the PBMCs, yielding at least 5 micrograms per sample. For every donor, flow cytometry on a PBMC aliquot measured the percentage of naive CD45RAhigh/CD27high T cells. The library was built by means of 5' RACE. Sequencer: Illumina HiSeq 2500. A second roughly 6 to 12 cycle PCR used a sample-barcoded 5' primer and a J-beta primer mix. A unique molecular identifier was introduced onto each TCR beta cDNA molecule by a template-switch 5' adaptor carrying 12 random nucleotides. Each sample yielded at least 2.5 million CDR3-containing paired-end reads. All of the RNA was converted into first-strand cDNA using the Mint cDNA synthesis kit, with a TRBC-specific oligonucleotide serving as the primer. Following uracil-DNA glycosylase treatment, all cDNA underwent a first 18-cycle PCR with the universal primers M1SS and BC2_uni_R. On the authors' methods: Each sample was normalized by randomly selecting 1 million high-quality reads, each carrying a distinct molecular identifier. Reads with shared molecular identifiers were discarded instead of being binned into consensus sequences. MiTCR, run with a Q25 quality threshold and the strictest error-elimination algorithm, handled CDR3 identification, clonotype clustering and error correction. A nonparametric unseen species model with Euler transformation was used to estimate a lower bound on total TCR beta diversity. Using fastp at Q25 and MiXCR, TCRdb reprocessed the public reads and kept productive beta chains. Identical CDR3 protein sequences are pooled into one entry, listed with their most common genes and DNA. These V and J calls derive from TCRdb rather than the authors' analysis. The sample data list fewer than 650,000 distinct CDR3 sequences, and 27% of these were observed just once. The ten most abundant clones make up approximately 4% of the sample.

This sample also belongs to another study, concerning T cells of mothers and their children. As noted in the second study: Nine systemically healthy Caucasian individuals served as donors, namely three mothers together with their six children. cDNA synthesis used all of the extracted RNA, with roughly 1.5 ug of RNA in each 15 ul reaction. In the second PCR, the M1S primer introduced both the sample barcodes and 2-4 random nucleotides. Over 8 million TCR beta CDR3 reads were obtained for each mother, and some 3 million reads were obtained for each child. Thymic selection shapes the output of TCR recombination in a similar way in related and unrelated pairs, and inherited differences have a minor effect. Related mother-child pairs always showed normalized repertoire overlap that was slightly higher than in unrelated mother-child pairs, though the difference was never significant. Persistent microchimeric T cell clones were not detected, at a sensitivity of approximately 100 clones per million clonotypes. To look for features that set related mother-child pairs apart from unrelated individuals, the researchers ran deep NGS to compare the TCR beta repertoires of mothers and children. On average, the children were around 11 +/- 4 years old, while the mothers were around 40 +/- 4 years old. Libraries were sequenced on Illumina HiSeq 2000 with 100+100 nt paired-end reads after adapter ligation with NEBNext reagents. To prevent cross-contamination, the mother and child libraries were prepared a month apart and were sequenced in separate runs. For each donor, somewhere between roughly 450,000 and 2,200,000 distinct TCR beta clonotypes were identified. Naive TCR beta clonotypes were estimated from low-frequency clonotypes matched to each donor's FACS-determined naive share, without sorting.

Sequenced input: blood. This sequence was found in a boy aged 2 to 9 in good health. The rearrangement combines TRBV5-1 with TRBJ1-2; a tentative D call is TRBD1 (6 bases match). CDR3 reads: CASRSGGRGPGVYGYTF. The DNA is TGCGCCAGCAGGTCCGGGGGCAGGGGACCCGGCGTCTATGGCTACACCTTC.